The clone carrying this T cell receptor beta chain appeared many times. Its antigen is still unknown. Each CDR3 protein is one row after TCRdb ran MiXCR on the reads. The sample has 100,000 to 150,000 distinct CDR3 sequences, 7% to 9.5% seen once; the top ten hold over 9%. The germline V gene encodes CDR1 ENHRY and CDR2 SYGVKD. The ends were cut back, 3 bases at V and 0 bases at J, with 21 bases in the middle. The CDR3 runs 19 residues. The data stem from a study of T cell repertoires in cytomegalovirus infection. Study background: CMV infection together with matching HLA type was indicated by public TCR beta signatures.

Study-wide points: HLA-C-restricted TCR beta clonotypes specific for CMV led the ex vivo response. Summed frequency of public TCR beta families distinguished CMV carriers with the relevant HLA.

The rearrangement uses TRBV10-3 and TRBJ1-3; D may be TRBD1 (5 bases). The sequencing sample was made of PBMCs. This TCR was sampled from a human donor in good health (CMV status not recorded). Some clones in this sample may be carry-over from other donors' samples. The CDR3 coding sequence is TGTGCCATCAGTGATCTTGGGTGGACACCTCAAAGCTCTGGAAACACCATATATTTT. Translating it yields CAISDLGWTPQSSGNTIYF.